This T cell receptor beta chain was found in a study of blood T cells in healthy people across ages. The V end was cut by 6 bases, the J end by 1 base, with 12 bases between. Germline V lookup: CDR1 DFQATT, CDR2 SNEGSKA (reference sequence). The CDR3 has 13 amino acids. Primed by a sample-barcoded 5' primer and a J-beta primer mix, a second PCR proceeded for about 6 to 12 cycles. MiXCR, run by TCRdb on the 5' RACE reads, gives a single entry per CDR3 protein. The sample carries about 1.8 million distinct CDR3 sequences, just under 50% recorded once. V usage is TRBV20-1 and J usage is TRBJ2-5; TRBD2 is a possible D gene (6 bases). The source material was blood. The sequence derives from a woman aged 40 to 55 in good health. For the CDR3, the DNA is TGCAGTGCGAGTGAGGGACTCCAAGAGACCCAGTACTTC. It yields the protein CSASEGLQETQYF.